This record covers a single T cell receptor (beta chain). The antigen remains unidentified. The deep-level immunoSEQ assay was used. Sequencing used immunoSEQ multiplex PCR; TCRdb keeps in-frame clones, though not all of them. The data show 2 million to 2.5 million clones, 92% seen once. The data were obtained in a study of shared clonotypes between healthy human individuals. Overall study results and limits: Measured sharing among donors was expected to vary with sequencing depth. Non-shared clonotypes had lower generation probabilities than those shared by all four donors.

Trimming took 1 base from V and 6 from J, leaving 18 bases between them. From germline, CDR1 is MNHEY and CDR2 SVGAGI. The CDR3 runs 16 residues. The clonotype originates from a man between 18 and 29 years old in good health. Some clones in this sample may be carry-over from other donors' samples. Sequencing used naive CD4+ T cells from PBMCs. The subset: CD45RA+ positively selected. This chain joins TRBV6-5 and TRBJ1-1; D is unresolved. CDR3 residues: CASSYFGLQASAEAFF. CDR3 DNA: TGTGCCAGCAGTTACTTCGGCCTACAAGCGTCGGCTGAAGCTTTCTTT.